These T cell receptor beta chains were read from a single sample in a study of cytomegalovirus exposure and HLA in healthy donors. Sequencing was performed with immunoSEQ multiplex PCR; in TCRdb, only in-frame clones are kept and a portion is missing. Among around 60,000 clones listed, 90% were seen once. The sequenced sample was PBMCs. The receptor source for this set is a man between 18 and 29 years old in good health and CMV-seronegative. Both conserved end residues are part of each CDR3. D genes are given only for firm matches. Clone sizes are given selectively: once, few, many, or a class where the clone is expanded.

j_call v_call d_call clone_size cdr3_aa cdr3_nt
TRBJ2-7 TRBV6-1 - - CASSRSDSSYEQYF TGTGCCAGCAGTCGATCGGACAGCTCCTACGAGCAGTACTTC
TRBJ1-1 TRBV6-5 - - CASSLGAGMNTEAFF TGTGCCAGCAGTTTAGGGGCAGGGATGAACACTGAAGCTTTCTTT
TRBJ2-3 TRBV9 - - CASSVDGSGHTDTQYF TGTGCCAGCAGCGTAGATGGTTCGGGTCACACAGATACGCAGTATTTT
TRBJ1-4 TRBV7-9 - once CASTPSGGANEKLFF TGTGCCAGCACTCCTAGTGGGGGGGCTAATGAAAAACTGTTTTTT
TRBJ1-2 TRBV15 TRBD1 few CATSRKTGKINYGYTF TGTGCCACCAGCAGAAAGACAGGGAAAATTAACTATGGCTACACCTTC
TRBJ2-1 TRBV19 - - CASSIEGRPDNEQFF TGTGCCAGTAGTATAGAGGGGCGCCCCGACAATGAGCAGTTCTTC
TRBJ2-1 TRBV6-5 TRBD2 - CASSYGLAGGRNEQFF TGTGCCAGCAGTTACGGCCTAGCGGGAGGCAGAAATGAGCAGTTCTTC
TRBJ2-1 TRBV4-1 TRBD2 - CASSHTGTSGWNEQFF TGCGCCAGCAGCCATACCGGGACTAGCGGTTGGAATGAGCAGTTCTTC
TRBJ1-2 TRBV2 TRBD1 - CASSESYPGGPNYGYTF TGTGCCAGCAGTGAGTCCTACCCAGGGGGCCCTAACTATGGCTACACCTTC
TRBJ1-5 TRBV19 - - CASSIGHGQPQHF TGTGCCAGTAGTATCGGTCACGGTCAGCCCCAGCATTTT
TRBJ2-2 TRBV7-2 TRBD1 - CASSPGTGSNTGELFF TGTGCCAGCAGCCCCGGGACAGGTTCAAACACCGGGGAGCTGTTTTTT
TRBJ1-4 TRBV19 - - CASSIPTATNEKLFF TGTGCCAGTAGTATCCCAACTGCAACTAATGAAAAACTGTTTTTT
TRBJ2-5 TRBV15 TRBD2 once CATSREPSGGQETQYF TGTGCCACCAGCAGGGAACCTAGCGGGGGCCAAGAGACCCAGTACTTC
TRBJ2-5 TRBV18 - once CASSPGSRAETQYF TGTGCCAGCTCACCGGGATCCAGGGCTGAGACCCAGTACTTC